This TCR beta chain was found in a study of Ad26.COV2.S vaccination and SARS-CoV-2 variants. Generated by immunoSEQ multiplex PCR, the TCRdb table keeps only in-frame clones and is missing some. Of under 550,000 clones listed, approximately 90% are singletons. Germline V CDR1 and CDR2: SGDLS, YYNGEE. The CDR3 runs to 16 residues. Trimming shortened V by 4 bases and J by 1 base, and 12 bases separated the two germline ends. Indicated treatment: roughly 18 received Ad26.COV2.S at low or high dose, single or two shots; several received placebo; per-sample allocation not given. Day 63 following the first vaccine or placebo injection was when the samples were taken.

The V call is TRBV9, the J call TRBJ2-6; possibly TRBD2 for D (5 bases). The sequence derives from a person aged 18 to 65 who received the Ad26.COV2.S COVID-19 vaccine or a placebo. The sequencing here drew on peripheral blood, taken in a trial of Ad26.COV2.S vaccine versus placebo. The CDR3 sequence is CASSSNLASGANVLTF. The CDR3, as DNA: TGTGCCAGCAGCTCGAATCTAGCTTCTGGGGCCAACGTCCTGACTTTC.